The next 29 T cell receptor beta chains were all read from a single sample in a study of blood T cell repertoires in COVID-19. Libraries were prepared by immunoSEQ multiplex PCR; TCRdb keeps only in-frame clonotypes and omits some of them. The data contain some 88,000 clones, 90% to 95% of them singletons. The material sequenced was peripheral blood. These receptors originate from a human donor with active COVID-19. The donor label of this sample is uncertain.

V usage is TRBV25-1 and J usage is TRBJ1-4, with a possible D match to TRBD1 (5 bases). The CDR3 totals 13 residues. V was cut by 3 bases and J by 10 bases, with 12 bases left in between. CDR1 MGHDK and CDR2 SYGVNS come from the germline V gene. CDR3: CASSDPGQGKLFF. The CDR3 DNA reads TGTGCCAGCAGTGACCCAGGGCAGGGAAAACTGTTTTTT.

V is TRBV7-9 and J is TRBJ2-7, with unresolved D. The germline V and J ends were trimmed by 0 bases and 4 bases, with 10 bases remaining between them. Germline V gene lookup returns CDR1 SEHNR and CDR2 FQNEAQ (reference sequence). The CDR3 runs to 14 residues. The CDR3 spells CASSLAGTDYEQYF. CDR3 nucleotides: TGTGCCAGCAGCTTAGCGGGTACAGATTACGAGCAGTACTTC.

This sequence joins TRBV21-1 and TRBJ1-5. TRBV21-1 is flagged as a pseudogene. The CDR3 has 14 residues. CDR3 loop: CASSWGGGRQPQHF. The CDR3 DNA reads as TGTGCCAGCAGCTGGGGTGGGGGGAGGCAGCCCCAGCATTTT.

The chain uses TRBV27 and TRBJ2-7, with 8 positions matching TRBD1. The trim removed 10 bases at V and 2 bases at J, leaving 7 bases unmatched. CDR1 MNHEY and CDR2 SMNVEV come from the germline V gene (reference sequence). CDR3 length: 13 amino acids. The DNA of the CDR3 is TGTGCCACCGCATGGGACAGGACCTACGAGCAGTACTTC. Translating gives CATAWDRTYEQYF.

The gene calls are TRBV27 and TRBJ1-5, with 9 bases fitting TRBD1. The germline V gene encodes CDR1 MNHEY and CDR2 SMNVEV (reference sequence). The CDR3 covers 15 residues. Unmatched junction bases numbered 3, after V lost 5 bases and J lost 1 base. The CDR3 coding sequence is TGTGCCAGCAGTGTACAGGGGGCAAGCAATCAGCCCCAGCATTTT. Residues: CASSVQGASNQPQHF.

This chain links TRBV27 with TRBJ2-5; D perhaps matches TRBD1 (6 bases). The germline CDR1 and CDR2 sequences are MNHEY and SMNVEV (reference sequence). CDR3 size: 15 residues. Deletions cut 2 bases from V and 5 bases from J, with 15 bases between. DNA for the CDR3: TGTGCCAGCAGTTTAGGGGAGACAGGAAGGGAGACCCAGTACTTC. Translating it yields CASSLGETGRETQYF.

This clone turned up a few times. The gene calls are TRBV6-5 and TRBJ2-1, with 8 bases lining up with TRBD2. Looked up from germline, CDR1 is MNHEY and CDR2 is SVGAGI. Losses at the gene ends were 8 bases for V and 7 bases for J; bases not matched to a gene: 10. The CDR3 runs to 14 residues. The CDR3 bases are TGTGCCAGCGAGAGGCGGGGGGAGGTGAATGAGCAGTTCTTC. This gives the protein CASERRGEVNEQFF.

The J gene is TRBJ2-5, the V gene TRBV10-3, with D tentatively TRBD2 (5 bases). CDR1 and CDR2 (germline): ENHRY, SYGVKD. With 0 bases removed from V and 1 base from J, the gap between germline ends came to 21 bases. This CDR3 is built from 19 residues. CDR3 sequence (DNA): TGTGCCATCAGTGAGTCGAGCGGATTAATCGCGACCCCCCAAGAGACCCAGTACTTC. Its translation is CAISESSGLIATPQETQYF.

V gene TRBV19 combines with J gene TRBJ1-2; 8 positions agree with TRBD1. The CDR3 totals 12 residues. Unmatched junction bases numbered 4, after V lost 5 bases and J lost 8 bases. CDR1 is LNHDA and CDR2 is SQIVND in the germline V gene (reference sequence). For the CDR3, the DNA is TGTGCCAGTAGTGCCCGGACAGGGGGCTACACCTTC. Translating gives CASSARTGGYTF.

This chain links TRBV23-1 with TRBJ2-2; 10 bases match TRBD1. TRBV23-1 is treated as an ORF (open reading frame) with a function not yet certain. CDR3 length: 20 amino acids. V gave up 4 bases and J gave up 3 bases; unmatched junction bases: 17. The CDR3 bases are TGCGCCAGCAGTCTACCCGGGACAGGGGCCACTATTCGGGACACCGGGGAGCTGTTTTTT. Protein sequence: CASSLPGTGATIRDTGELFF.

A remark on this clone: The sample contains more than one DNA sequence encoding this CDR3. The rearrangement uses TRBV11-3 and TRBJ2-5; TRBD2 matches 7 bases. This CDR3 region has 13 residues. Germline trimming cut 4 bases from V and 3 bases from J; bases unmatched to any gene: 2. Germline CDR1 reads SGHNT; CDR2 reads YENEEA. The CDR3 sequence: CASSSSGEETQYF. CDR3 nucleotide sequence: TGTGCCAGCAGCTCCAGCGGGGAAGAGACCCAGTACTTC. The full variable domain, completed using reference TRBV11-3 and TRBJ2-5, is EAGVVQSPRYKIIEKKQPVAFWCNPISGHNTLYWYLQNLGQGPELLIRYENEEAVDDSQLPKDRFSAERLKGVDSTLKIQPAELGDSAVYLCASSSSGEETQYFGPGTRLLVL.

This chain links TRBV6-6 with TRBJ1-3, with 7 bases matching TRBD1. The CDR3 has 16 amino acids. The germline CDR1 and CDR2 sequences are MNHNY and SVGAGI (reference sequence). J gave up 2 bases and V 6 bases, and 10 bases lay outside the gene matches. CDR3 loop: CASSNQQGSPGNTIYF. CDR3 coding DNA: TGTGCCAGCAGCAACCAACAGGGGTCTCCTGGAAACACCATATATTTT.

This chain uses TRBV11-3 with TRBJ2-2; the D gene is possibly TRBD1 (5 bases). Germline CDR1 SGHNT, CDR2 YENEEA. The CDR3 length is 12 residues. V gave up 4 bases and J gave up 10 bases, with 10 bases separating them. The CDR3 nucleotides read TGTGCCAGCAGCTACGACAGCGTGGAGCTGTTTTTT. It codes for CASSYDSVELFF. The full variable domain, completed using reference TRBV11-3 and TRBJ2-2, is EAGVVQSPRYKIIEKKQPVAFWCNPISGHNTLYWYLQNLGQGPELLIRYENEEAVDDSQLPKDRFSAERLKGVDSTLKIQPAELGDSAVYLCASSYDSVELFFGEGSRLTVL.

This clone was seen just once. The DNA of the CDR3 is TGTGCCAGCAGTAGAGAGCAGGGGAACACTGAAGCTTTCTTT. Amino acids: CASSREQGNTEAFF. The chain recombines TRBV6-5 with TRBJ1-1; tentative D call: TRBD1 (5 bases). Trimming took 5 bases from V and 1 from J, leaving 11 bases between them. Per germline, CDR1 MNHEY and CDR2 SVGAGI. The CDR3 spans 14 residues.

The V gene is TRBV6-5, the J gene TRBJ2-7; the D gene is possibly TRBD2 (5 bases). The germline V gene encodes CDR1 MNHEY and CDR2 SVGAGI. Trimming shortened V by 4 bases and J by 3 bases, and 13 bases separated the two germline ends. This CDR3 has 14 amino acids. The DNA of the CDR3 is TGTGCCAGCAGTTCAAGGACTTTGGACTACGAGCAGTACTTC. Its translation: CASSSRTLDYEQYF.

The chain recombines TRBV28 with TRBJ1-1; the D is unclear. Germline V gene data show CDR1 as MDHEN and CDR2 as SYDVKM. The CDR3 runs to 15 residues. V was trimmed by 3 bases and J by 2 bases, leaving 13 bases between them. CDR3 nucleotide sequence: TGTGCCAGCAGTTTCGTTTCACAGAGAAACACTGAAGCTTTCTTT. Its translation is CASSFVSQRNTEAFF.

The rearrangement joins TRBV3-1 (or the pseudogene TRBV3-2) to TRBJ2-2; unclear D gene. The CDR3 is 11 residues long. Trimming took off 4 bases at V and 7 bases at J, with 4 bases between the two ends. Germline V lookup: CDR1 LGHDT, CDR2 YNNKEL (reference sequence). CDR3 amino acids: CASSLSGELFF. For the CDR3, the DNA is TGTGCCAGCAGCCTGAGCGGGGAGCTGTTTTTT.

This clone has a handful of counts. V usage is TRBV9 and J usage is TRBJ2-3; 9 bases are a match to TRBD1. Germline loops: CDR1 SGDLS, CDR2 YYNGEE. The V and J ends lost 3 bases and 2 bases, in that order; junction bases with no gene match: 10. The length of the CDR3 is 17 residues. CDR3 coding DNA: TGTGCCAGCAGCGAACGTCCCGGGACAGGGAACACAGATACGCAGTATTTT. This sequence encodes CASSERPGTGNTDTQYF.

The rearrangement joins TRBV5-6 to TRBJ1-5, with D tentatively TRBD1 (6 bases). The CDR3 loop spans 14 amino acids. Trimming cost V 6 bases and J 2 bases, with 12 bases left between them. In germline, CDR1 is SGHDT, CDR2 YYEEEE. The DNA for the CDR3 is TGTGCCAGCACAGAGGCAGGGGGCAATCAGCCCCAGCATTTT. Amino acid sequence: CASTEAGGNQPQHF.

This chain joins TRBV2 and TRBJ1-5, with D unclear. Germline V gene data show CDR1 as SNHLY and CDR2 as FYNNEI. V was pared by 8 bases and J by 3 bases, with 11 bases between. The CDR3 extends over 13 amino acids. CDR3 region: CASVLLANQPQHF. CDR3 in DNA: TGTGCCAGCGTGTTATTGGCCAATCAGCCCCAGCATTTT.

V gene TRBV5-1 combines with J gene TRBJ2-5; D gene ambiguous. CDR1 and CDR2 from the germline V gene are SGHRS and YFSETQ. V gave up 4 bases and J gave up 0 bases, with 13 bases separating them. The CDR3 runs 15 residues. CDR3 sequence (DNA): TGCGCCAGCAGCGCCCTCGACTGGTACCAAGAGACCCAGTACTTC. Translation: CASSALDWYQETQYF.

This chain uses TRBV7-9 with TRBJ2-3; tentatively, D is TRBD2 (5 bases). The CDR3 length is 14 residues. Germline values: CDR1 SEHNR, CDR2 FQNEAQ (reference sequence). V was cut by 0 bases and J by 8 bases, with 12 bases left in between. In DNA, the CDR3 is TGTGCCAGCAGCTTAGCGGGAACGGGATCTACGCAGTATTTT. Translation: CASSLAGTGSTQYF. Full variable domain (rest looked up from reference TRBV7-9 and TRBJ2-3): DTGVSQNPRHKITKRGQNVTFRCDPISEHNRLYWYRQTLGQGPEFLTYFQNEAQLEKSRLLSDRFSAERPKGSFSTLEIQRTEQGDSAMYLCASSLAGTGSTQYFGPGTRLTVL.

A single count supports this clone. CDR3 in DNA: TGCGCCAGCAGCCAAGATTTATTAGGACAGGGAAAATGGGGGGATAATTCACCCCTCCACTTT. It encodes CASSQDLLGQGKWGDNSPLHF. The genes are TRBV4-3 and TRBJ1-6; 8 positions agree with TRBD1. After removal of 0 bases from V and 5 bases from J, the junction contained 18 bases not matched to a gene. CDR3 length equals 21 residues. CDR1 and CDR2 (germline): LGHNA, YSLEER.

The rearrangement links TRBV11-2 to TRBJ2-7; TRBD2 aligns across 13 bases. Trimming took 0 bases from V and 6 from J; bases not matched to a gene: 14. The CDR3 loop spans 19 amino acids. CDR1 and CDR2 from the germline V gene are SGHAT and FQNNGV. CDR3 nucleotides: TGTGCCAGCAGCTTAGATCTTGGACTAGCGGGGGCCCAGGGTCGCGAGCAGTACTTC. It codes for CASSLDLGLAGAQGREQYF.

This chain uses TRBV9 with TRBJ2-3; 7 bases match TRBD2. V lost 4 bases to trimming and J lost 2 bases; unmatched junction nucleotides: 16. CDR3 length: 18 residues. Germline lookup yields CDR1 SGDLS and CDR2 YYNGEE. CDR3 sequence (DNA): TGTGCCAGCAGCAGCCCCCCTCTAGCGGCGATGGTCACAGATACGCAGTATTTT. Translating it yields CASSSPPLAAMVTDTQYF.

The sample holds a few counts of this clone. V and J are TRBV7-2 and TRBJ2-5, with D possibly TRBD2 on 6 matching bases. V was trimmed by 1 base and J by 5 bases, leaving 17 bases between them. The CDR3 loop spans 16 amino acids. CDR1 and CDR2 from the germline V gene are SGHTA and FQGNSA. The CDR3 DNA reads as TGTGCCAGCAGCTTAGGAGGGGCCCCGGGACTCGAGACCCAGTACTTC. It translates to CASSLGGAPGLETQYF.

The V and J genes are TRBV3-1 (or the pseudogene TRBV3-2) and TRBJ2-2; 7 nucleotides match TRBD1. The germline gives CDR1 LGHDT, CDR2 YNNKEL (reference sequence). This CDR3 spans 14 amino acids. Trimming at V came to 3 bases and at J to 5 bases, leaving 3 bases not matched to a gene. CDR3 in amino acids: CASSQVQGTGELFF. CDR3 nucleotides: TGTGCCAGCAGCCAGGTACAGGGGACCGGGGAGCTGTTTTTT.

The V and J genes are TRBV5-1 and TRBJ1-2, with no clear D. Trimming left V 4 bases short and J 0 bases short, with 7 bases between. Germline-derived CDR1 and CDR2 are SGHRS and YFSETQ. There are 13 residues in the CDR3. The CDR3 bases are TGCGCCAGCAGCGTGACACCTAACTATGGCTACACCTTC. Translating gives CASSVTPNYGYTF.

V usage is TRBV5-6 and J usage is TRBJ1-4; 7 bases fit TRBD1. CDR3 size: 15 residues. V gave up 0 bases and J gave up 4 bases; unmatched junction bases: 3. CDR1 and CDR2 (germline): SGHDT, YYEEEE. The CDR3 region has the DNA TGTGCCAGCAGCTTGGCGGGACAGTATAATGAAAAACTGTTTTTT. Its protein product is CASSLAGQYNEKLFF. Filled out from reference TRBV5-6 and TRBJ1-4, the complete variable domain reads DAGVTQSPTHLIKTRGQQVTLRCSPKSGHDTVSWYQQALGQGPQFIFQYYEEEERQRGNFPDRFSGHQFPNYSSELNVNALLLGDSALYLCASSLAGQYNEKLFFGSGTQLSVL.